The rows below give T cell receptor beta chains drawn from one sample of a study of radiotherapy plus CTLA-4 blockade in lung cancer. Sequenced by immunoSEQ multiplex PCR; TCRdb stores in-frame clones only, minus some. The data hold about 98,000 clones, with more than 75% observed a single time. The sequenced sample was peripheral blood, obtained from a patient treated with radiotherapy plus ipilimumab. The receptors originated from a human donor with non-small cell lung cancer who had a partial response to radiotherapy plus ipilimumab. Each CDR3 is given with its conserved first and last residue. The D gene is left open where the match is weak. The size entry is marked missing in some rows and otherwise reads once, few, many or a size class.

TRBV7-9	.	TRBJ2-2	.	CASSFERNTGELFF	TGTGCCAGCAGCTTCGAGAGAAACACCGGGGAGCTGTTTTTT
TRBV5-1	.	TRBJ2-7	.	CASSLAAAGLREQYF	TGCGCCAGCAGCTTGGCGGCAGCCGGATTGCGGGAGCAGTACTTC
TRBV11-2	.	TRBJ2-3	.	CASSPSGDTQYF	TGTGCCAGCAGCCCCAGCGGGGATACGCAGTATTTT
TRBV28	.	TRBJ1-2	.	CASSPSGGTWDTF	TGTGCCAGCAGCCCTTCCGGGGGGACCTGGGACACCTTC
TRBV28	once	TRBJ1-4	TRBD1	CASSGTGTGNEKLFF	TGTGCCAGCAGTGGTACCGGGACAGGGAACGAAAAACTGTTTTTT
TRBV10-3	.	TRBJ1-5	.	CAISESGGSQPQHF	TGTGCCATCAGTGAGTCGGGAGGGTCTCAGCCCCAGCATTTT
TRBV18	.	TRBJ2-5	TRBD1	CASSPGQGAGETQYF	TGTGCCAGCTCACCGGGACAGGGGGCTGGAGAGACCCAGTACTTC
TRBV6-1	.	TRBJ2-3	TRBD1	CASRRQGLFTDTQYF	TGTGCCAGTCGACGACAGGGGCTTTTCACAGATACGCAGTATTTT
TRBV6-5	.	TRBJ2-2	TRBD2	CASGLTSANTGELFF	TGTGCCAGCGGATTAACTAGCGCGAACACCGGGGAGCTGTTTTTT
TRBV19	.	TRBJ2-2	.	CASADPRDTHTGELFF	TGTGCCAGTGCCGACCCCCGGGACACCCACACCGGGGAGCTGTTTTTT
TRBV27	once	TRBJ1-1	.	CASSRKTGFEAFF	TGTGCCAGCAGTCGTAAAACAGGGTTTGAAGCTTTCTTT
TRBV11-2	few	TRBJ2-7	TRBD1	CASSLDLIGQDYYEQYF	TGTGCCAGCAGCTTAGATCTTATAGGACAGGATTACTACGAGCAGTACTTC
TRBV28	once	TRBJ2-3	.	CASMSTLGALDTQYF	TGTGCCAGCATGTCTACCCTGGGGGCCCTAGATACGCAGTATTTT
TRBV5-1	once	TRBJ2-1	.	CASNFLLTRGYNEQFF	TGCGCCAGCAACTTTCTTCTGACTAGAGGGTACAATGAGCAGTTCTTC
TRBV5-1	.	TRBJ2-5	.	CASSTKNGETQYF	TGCGCCAGCAGTACGAAGAACGGAGAGACCCAGTACTTC
TRBV19	.	TRBJ2-7	.	CASSNLNQGGEQYF	TGTGCCAGTAGTAACCTCAACCAAGGAGGGGAGCAGTACTTC
TRBV7-8	few	TRBJ1-2	TRBD1	CASSSYSGTEKYGYTF	TGTGCCAGCAGCTCGTACTCAGGGACAGAGAAATATGGCTACACCTTC
TRBV19	.	TRBJ2-2	.	CASSHPRGNTGELFF	TGTGCCAGTAGTCACCCAAGGGGGAACACCGGGGAGCTGTTTTTT
TRBV5-1	.	TRBJ2-1	TRBD2	CASSLGSWAGGRNEQFF	TGCGCCAGCAGCTTGGGGTCCTGGGCGGGAGGTCGCAATGAGCAGTTCTTC
TRBV5-1	.	TRBJ2-5	TRBD2	CASSPATSGRIGETQYF	TGCGCCAGCAGCCCGGCGACTAGCGGGAGAATAGGAGAGACCCAGTACTTC
TRBV6-5	.	TRBJ2-1	.	CASSYSIWAPRNEQFF	TGTGCCAGCAGTTACTCGATATGGGCCCCACGGAATGAGCAGTTCTTC
TRBV7-8	.	TRBJ2-5	TRBD1	CASTLDRGGPGETQYF	TGTGCCAGCACCCTGGACAGGGGCGGGCCGGGGGAGACCCAGTACTTC
TRBV9	.	TRBJ1-4	.	CASSQGRGKLFF	TGTGCCAGCAGCCAGGGGCGAGGGAAACTGTTTTTT
TRBV7-8	.	TRBJ1-4	TRBD1	CASSFEGTAATNEKLFF	TGTGCCAGCAGCTTTGAGGGGACAGCCGCAACTAATGAAAAACTGTTTTTT
TRBV6-1	.	TRBJ2-7	.	CASSRAVKGAYEQYF	TGTGCCAGCAGCCGGGCGGTAAAGGGGGCCTACGAGCAGTACTTC
TRBV12-2	.	TRBJ1-1	.	CASRGRNTEAFF	TGTGCAAGTCGGGGGAGAAACACTGAAGCTTTCTTT
TRBV29-1	.	TRBJ2-1	.	CSEGEGGNEQFF	TGCAGCGAGGGCGAGGGTGGCAATGAGCAGTTCTTC
TRBV30	.	TRBJ2-5	.	CAWSQGLRETQYF	TGTGCCTGGAGTCAGGGCCTCCGGGAGACCCAGTACTTC
TRBV11-3	.	TRBJ2-7	TRBD1	CASSQGAGGYEQYF	TGTGCCAGCAGCCAGGGGGCAGGGGGCTACGAGCAGTACTTC
TRBV6-5	.	TRBJ2-5	TRBD2	CASRNSGSRETQYF	TGTGCCAGCCGTAATAGCGGGTCACGGGAGACCCAGTACTTC
TRBV30	.	TRBJ1-2	.	CAWSVVLAANYGYTF	TGTGCCTGGAGTGTAGTTCTGGCAGCTAACTATGGCTACACCTTC
TRBV19	.	TRBJ2-7	.	CASSPHGQSYEQYF	TGTGCCAGTAGCCCTCACGGACAGTCCTACGAGCAGTACTTC
TRBV29-1	.	TRBJ2-3	TRBD1	CSVEDRDRGMATDTQYF	TGCAGCGTTGAAGACCGGGACAGGGGAATGGCGACAGATACGCAGTATTTT